This T cell receptor beta chain is drawn from a study of T cell repertoires in cytomegalovirus infection. Overall study context: Indicated by public TCR beta signatures were CMV infection and matching HLA type. Study observations and caveats: The study identified carriers of CMV plus the relevant HLA from cumulative public TCR beta family frequency. CMV-specific HLA-C-restricted TCR beta clonotypes dominated the ex vivo response.

TCRdb recomputed calls from the reads with MiXCR, one row per CDR3 protein. The sample holds about 700,000 distinct CDR3 sequences, around 30% seen once. This clonotype was detected once. Its antigen remains unidentified. V was pared by 2 bases and J by 5 bases, with 10 bases between. Germline assignment: CDR1 MGHRA and CDR2 YSYEKL. The CDR3 sequence is 13 residues long. The sequence was collected from a human donor in good health (CMV status not recorded). Some clones in this sample may be carry-over from other donors' samples. The chain has TRBV4-1 and TRBJ2-7; D not resolved. Material: cultured PBMCs, obtained from culture after CMV antigen stimulation. The CDR3 protein is CASSQYPRNEQYF. DNA of the CDR3: TGCGCCAGCAGCCAATATCCCCGTAACGAGCAGTACTTC.